A single sample gave rise to the 31 T cell receptor beta chains below, sequenced in a study of blood T cell repertoires in COVID-19. The data were produced by immunoSEQ multiplex PCR, yet TCRdb's version contains in-frame clones alone and is incomplete. This table holds some 170,000 clones, roughly 84% found once. Sequenced: PBMCs or T cells enriched from blood (not recorded which). The receptors here all came from a human donor with acute COVID-19. The donor label of this sample is uncertain.

The chain joins TRBV6-4 to TRBJ2-3; D not certain. Germline V CDR1 and CDR2: MRHNA, SNTAGT. The CDR3 covers 15 residues. V lost 3 bases to trimming and J lost 0 bases, with 10 bases between them. CDR3 region: CASSESTISTDTQYF. CDR3 DNA sequence: TGTGCCAGCAGTGAGTCGACAATTAGCACAGATACGCAGTATTTT.

V is TRBV10-3 and J is TRBJ1-3; D is ambiguous. The CDR3 length is 14 residues. Germline V gene sequence: CDR1 ENHRY, CDR2 SYGVKD. V lost 4 bases, J lost 0 bases, and 7 bases lay in between. DNA of the CDR3: TGTGCCATCAGTGGAGAATACTCTGGAAACACCATATATTTT. Amino acid sequence: CAISGEYSGNTIYF.

The chain has TRBV7-9 and TRBJ2-5; 7 nucleotides agree with TRBD1. The CDR3 loop spans 14 amino acids. Germline CDR1 is SEHNR and CDR2 is FQNEAQ (reference sequence). Losses at the gene ends were 2 bases for V and 5 bases for J; bases not matched to a gene: 5. The CDR3, as DNA: TGTGCCAGCAGCTTATCACAGGGGTATGAGACCCAGTACTTC. Its translation is CASSLSQGYETQYF.

The CDR3 DNA sequence: TGTGCCAGCAGTTACTCGAGGGCCCGAGGAGGGAACACTGAAGCTTTCTTT. Its translation: CASSYSRARGGNTEAFF. The rearrangement links TRBV6-2 or TRBV6-3 to TRBJ1-1; D unresolved. There are 17 residues in the CDR3. V shed 0 bases and J shed 1 base, with 15 bases lying between them. Germline-derived CDR1 and CDR2 are MNHEY and SVGEGT.

The chain combines TRBV6-5 with TRBJ1-1; TRBD1 might be the D (6 bases). The CDR3 loop spans 14 amino acids. The V end lost 8 bases, the J end lost 2 bases, and 15 bases lay between the germline ends. Germline CDR1 MNHEY, CDR2 SVGAGI. CDR3 in amino acids: CASSYGTLNTEAFF. CDR3 coding DNA: TGTGCCAGCTCGTACGGGACACTCAACACTGAAGCTTTCTTT.

This chain links TRBV3-1 (or the pseudogene TRBV3-2) with TRBJ1-5; possible D gene TRBD1, 6 bases. Germline CDR1 reads LGHDT; CDR2 reads YNNKEL (reference sequence). Trimming removed 0 bases from V and 3 bases from J, with 18 bases in between. This CDR3 has 18 residues. This CDR3 reads CASSQDHGLQGLNQPQHF. The CDR3 DNA sequence: TGTGCCAGCAGCCAAGATCACGGACTCCAGGGGCTCAATCAGCCCCAGCATTTT.

The chain recombines TRBV28 with TRBJ1-2, with TRBD1 identical over 10 bases. The CDR3 is 15 amino acids. The germline gives CDR1 MDHEN, CDR2 SYDVKM. The ends lost 6 bases at V and 8 bases at J; junction bases unmatched: 12. CDR3 sequence (DNA): TGTGCCAGCAGCTCACCCGGGACAGGGGTACTCGGCTACACCTTC. Translation: CASSSPGTGVLGYTF.

V and J are TRBV21-1 and TRBJ1-5. TRBV21-1 is classified as a pseudogene. The length of the CDR3 is 21 residues. CDR3 residues: CASSTSLLPAAGGYSNQPQHF. DNA of the CDR3: TGTGCCAGCAGCACTTCTCTTCTTCCGGCAGCCGGGGGTTATAGCAATCAGCCCCAGCATTTT.

The chain combines TRBV5-6 with TRBJ2-1; the D is unclear. V was clipped by 2 bases and J by 8 bases, with 8 bases between them. The CDR3 is 12 residues long. Germline values: CDR1 SGHDT, CDR2 YYEEEE. The chain's CDR3 is CASSLIVDEQFF. DNA for the CDR3: TGTGCCAGCAGCTTAATCGTCGATGAGCAGTTCTTC.

This chain joins TRBV29-1 and TRBJ2-3, with a possible D match to TRBD2 (7 bases). V shed 8 bases and J shed 6 bases, with 15 bases lying between them. The CDR3 is 12 amino acids. Germline lookup yields CDR1 SQVTM and CDR2 ANQGSEA. The CDR3 sequence: CSLRGGADTQYF. CDR3 nucleotides: TGCAGCCTTCGAGGGGGGGCGGATACGCAGTATTTT.

The chain combines TRBV7-2 with TRBJ2-3; possibly TRBD2 for D (6 bases). Trimming cost V 1 base and J 5 bases, with 13 bases left between them. The CDR3 runs to 15 residues. Germline loops: CDR1 SGHTA, CDR2 FQGNSA. The CDR3 region has the DNA TGTGCCAGCAGCTTAGGGGTCGTGGGGGGAGATACGCAGTATTTT. This codes for CASSLGVVGGDTQYF.

This clone is a singleton in its sample. The chain is built from TRBV4-3 and TRBJ1-5; D is uncertain. Trimming left V 3 bases short and J 6 bases short, with 12 bases between. This CDR3 region has 14 residues. Germline values: CDR1 LGHNA, CDR2 YSLEER. CDR3 sequence (DNA): TGCGCCAGCAGCCAGAGGGCAGGAGTTCAGCCCCAGCATTTT. This gives the protein CASSQRAGVQPQHF.

This rearrangement joins TRBV19 to TRBJ2-7; possibly TRBD1 for D (5 bases). Trimming took 5 bases from V and 4 from J, leaving 9 bases between them. Germline values: CDR1 LNHDA, CDR2 SQIVND (reference sequence). The CDR3 length is 12 residues. Here the CDR3 DNA reads TGTGCCAGTAGTCAGGGCTTGTACGAGCAGTACTTC. The encoded protein is CASSQGLYEQYF.

V is TRBV7-6 and J is TRBJ2-2; TRBD1 aligns across 11 bases. The CDR3 runs to 15 residues. V was clipped by 5 bases and J by 4 bases; unmatched bases: 3. CDR1 is SGHVS, CDR2 FNYEAQ, per germline. CDR3 in amino acids: CASSLGQGATGELFF. In DNA form, the CDR3 reads TGTGCCAGCAGCCTAGGACAGGGGGCCACCGGGGAGCTGTTTTTT.

The chain has TRBV29-1 and TRBJ1-1; 7 bases match TRBD1. Trimming cost V 4 bases and J 4 bases; bases outside gene matches: 3. The CDR3 has 12 residues. Germline V gene lookup returns CDR1 SQVTM and CDR2 ANQGSEA. The CDR3 region is CSVGDSGTEAFF. The CDR3 nucleotides are TGCAGCGTTGGGGACAGCGGCACTGAAGCTTTCTTT. The whole variable domain, filled in from reference TRBV29-1 and TRBJ1-1, reads SAVISQKPSRDICQRGTSLTIQCQVDSQVTMMFWYRQQPGQSLTLIATANQGSEATYESGFVIDKFPISRPNLTFSTLTVSNMSPEDSSIYLCSVGDSGTEAFFGQGTRLTVV.

This clone appeared once. V is TRBV9 and J is TRBJ2-1; 7 bases are a match to TRBD1. In germline, CDR1 is SGDLS, CDR2 YYNGEE. Losses at the gene ends were 0 bases for V and 9 bases for J; bases not matched to a gene: 6. The CDR3 is made up of 14 amino acids. CDR3 sequence (DNA): TGTGCCAGCAGCGTAGGTCCCCCAGGGGGTGAGCAGTTCTTC. This codes for CASSVGPPGGEQFF.

The rearrangement joins TRBV4-1 to TRBJ2-7; D not certain. Germline V CDR1 and CDR2: MGHRA, YSYEKL. V was pared by 3 bases and J by 1 base, with 7 bases between. The CDR3 contains 13 residues. CDR3 in amino acids: CASSQSESYEQYF. In DNA, the CDR3 is TGCGCCAGCAGCCAGAGTGAGTCCTACGAGCAGTACTTC.

This clone was seen just once. The chain is built from TRBV27 and TRBJ1-4; TRBD1 matches 7 bases. Germline loops: CDR1 MNHEY, CDR2 SMNVEV (reference sequence). The CDR3 runs to 15 residues. The trim removed 5 bases at V and 5 bases at J, leaving 8 bases unmatched. CDR3 bases: TGTGCCAGCAGTCGATCGGGACAGCAGAATGAAAAACTGTTTTTT. It codes for CASSRSGQQNEKLFF.

The chain joins TRBV5-6 to TRBJ1-2; no clear D gene. Germline CDR1 SGHDT, CDR2 YYEEEE. The CDR3 is made up of 15 amino acids. Deletions cut 2 bases from V and 2 bases from J, with 13 bases between. CDR3 bases: TGTGCCAGCAGCTTAATCCCTCGGGTGAACTATGGCTACACCTTC. Protein sequence: CASSLIPRVNYGYTF.

The chain carries TRBV5-4 and TRBJ1-2, with 9 bases matching TRBD1. V trimming: 3 bases; J trimming: 0 bases; junction bases outside the gene matches: 6. There are 16 residues in the CDR3. CDR1 and CDR2 from the germline V gene are SGHNT and YYREEE (reference sequence). The CDR3 is CASSSGQGPANYGYTF. The CDR3 DNA reads TGTGCCAGCAGCTCGGGACAGGGACCAGCTAACTATGGCTACACCTTC.

The chain uses TRBV7-2 and TRBJ1-3, with a weak D call TRBD1 (6 bases). V was cut by 5 bases and J by 4 bases, with 24 bases left in between. The CDR3 is made up of 18 amino acids. Looked up from germline, CDR1 is SGHTA and CDR2 is FQGNSA. The DNA of the CDR3 is TGTGCCAGCAGCCATAGGGGGGGCAGGGAATCATCCGGAAACACCATATATTTT. Translating gives CASSHRGGRESSGNTIYF.

V and J are TRBV4-2 and TRBJ2-7; D might be TRBD1 (5 bases). This CDR3 has 15 residues. CDR1 LGHNA and CDR2 YNFKEQ come from the germline V gene. V gave up 1 base and J gave up 4 bases, with 14 bases separating them. This chain's CDR3 is CASSQVGATEYEQYF. For the CDR3, the DNA is TGTGCCAGCAGCCAAGTAGGCGCGACAGAATACGAGCAGTACTTC.

This chain uses TRBV5-5 with TRBJ2-3; TRBD2 matches at 10 bases. V lost 4 bases, J lost 0 bases, and 8 bases stayed unmatched. CDR3 size: 17 residues. In germline, CDR1 is SGHKS, CDR2 YYEKEE (reference sequence). CDR3 residues: CASSGSGGATSTDTQYF. The CDR3 nucleotides are TGTGCCAGCAGCGGCAGCGGGGGGGCTACTAGCACAGATACGCAGTATTTT.

CDR3 sequence: CASSVTVDYGYTF. The CDR3 nucleotides read TGTGCCAGTAGTGTGACAGTCGACTATGGCTACACCTTC. V gene TRBV19 combines with J gene TRBJ1-2; TRBD1 is a possible D gene (5 bases). Germline V gene sequence: CDR1 LNHDA, CDR2 SQIVND (reference sequence). V shed 5 bases and J shed 3 bases, with 10 bases lying between them. The CDR3 runs 13 residues.

The CDR3 sequence: CASSPRTALEAAASPLHF. The CDR3 coding sequence is TGTGCCAGCAGCCCACGAACGGCTTTGGAGGCAGCTGCTTCACCCCTCCACTTT. The chain combines TRBV7-6 with TRBJ1-6; D gene uncertain. V dropped 5 bases and J dropped 9 bases, with 26 bases sitting between them. The germline gives CDR1 SGHVS, CDR2 FNYEAQ. The CDR3 is 18 amino acids.

This clone was seen a handful of times. This chain uses TRBV19 with TRBJ2-5; D gene uncertain. The germline CDR1 and CDR2 sequences are LNHDA and SQIVND (reference sequence). This CDR3 region has 12 residues. The V end lost 4 bases, the J end lost 4 bases, and 7 bases lay between the germline ends. CDR3 bases: TGTGCCAGTAGTAGGCCAGGAGAGACCCAGTACTTC. Its protein is CASSRPGETQYF.

The genes are TRBV6-5 and TRBJ2-2, with no clear D. CDR1 and CDR2 from the germline V gene are MNHEY and SVGAGI. The CDR3 has 16 residues. Trimming took 2 bases from V and 6 from J, leaving 16 bases between them. The CDR3 DNA is TGTGCCAGCAGTTACAGTGTCTACCCCGCGGCCGGGGAGCTGTTTTTT. This translates into CASSYSVYPAAGELFF.

There are a few counts of this clone. The genes are TRBV5-8 and TRBJ2-7; 7 nucleotides agree with TRBD2. V gave up 2 bases and J gave up 4 bases; unmatched junction bases: 9. Looked up from germline, CDR1 is SGHTS and CDR2 is YDEGEE. This CDR3 has 15 amino acids. The CDR3, as DNA: TGTGCCAGCAGCTTCCGCGGCCCCGGGAGGTACGAGCAGTACTTC. Translated, it gives CASSFRGPGRYEQYF.

In this sample, this clone turned up once. This rearrangement joins TRBV7-3 to TRBJ2-5, with 13 bases fitting TRBD2. This CDR3 has 17 amino acids. V lost 5 bases to trimming and J lost 5 bases; unmatched junction nucleotides: 11. Germline V gives CDR1 SGHTA, CDR2 FQGTGA. The CDR3 nucleotides read TGTGCCAGCAGCCCCGCCCCACTACTAGCGGGAGGGGAGACCCAGTACTTC. It translates to CASSPAPLLAGGETQYF.

The DNA of the CDR3 is TGTGCCAGCAGCTTCGGGGGGGCCGGGGATACGCAGTATTTT. Its translation is CASSFGGAGDTQYF. The genes are TRBV5-6 and TRBJ2-3; 8 nucleotides agree with TRBD2. Germline values: CDR1 SGHDT, CDR2 YYEEEE. The V gene end was trimmed by 2 bases and the J gene end by 6 bases; junction bases not matched to a gene: 5. The CDR3 is 14 residues long.

This clone was recorded once. The rearrangement uses TRBV6-5 and TRBJ1-1; tentative D call: TRBD1 (5 bases). V dropped 3 bases and J dropped 1 base, with 9 bases sitting between them. Per germline, CDR1 MNHEY and CDR2 SVGAGI. The CDR3 totals 14 residues. The CDR3 nucleotides are TGTGCCAGCAGTTATAGAAGGGGGAACACTGAAGCTTTCTTT. Protein sequence: CASSYRRGNTEAFF.